This T cell receptor beta chain was found in a study of shared clonotypes between healthy human individuals. V shed 2 bases and J shed 3 bases, with 8 bases lying between them. This CDR3 has 13 amino acids. Germline values: CDR1 SGHNT, CDR2 YYREEE (reference sequence). Here immunoSEQ multiplex PCR was the method, and the copy in TCRdb shows in-frame clones only, minus some. There are approximately 740,000 clones in the sample; about 74% occur only once, and over 1.5% lies in the top ten. Sequencing was done on a sample of memory CD4+ T cells sorted from blood. Subset: CD45RA-negative fraction. The chain has TRBV5-4 and TRBJ2-5; weak D call: TRBD1 (5 bases). This TCR came from a woman aged 25 to 45 in good health. The CDR3 region is CASSFRVKETQYF. CDR3 sequence (DNA): TGTGCCAGCAGCTTCAGGGTGAAAGAGACCCAGTACTTC.